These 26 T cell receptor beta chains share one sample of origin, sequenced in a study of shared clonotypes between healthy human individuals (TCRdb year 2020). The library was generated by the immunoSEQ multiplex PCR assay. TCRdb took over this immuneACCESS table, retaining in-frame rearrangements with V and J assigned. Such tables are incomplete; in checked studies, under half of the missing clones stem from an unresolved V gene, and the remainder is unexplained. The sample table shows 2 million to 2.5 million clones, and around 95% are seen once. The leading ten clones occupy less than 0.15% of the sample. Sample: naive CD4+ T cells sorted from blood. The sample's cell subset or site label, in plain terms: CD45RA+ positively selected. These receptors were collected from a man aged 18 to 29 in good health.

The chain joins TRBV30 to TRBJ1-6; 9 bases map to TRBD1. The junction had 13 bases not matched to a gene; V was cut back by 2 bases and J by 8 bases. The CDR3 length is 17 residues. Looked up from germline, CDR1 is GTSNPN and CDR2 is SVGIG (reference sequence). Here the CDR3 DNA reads TGTGCCTGGAGTAGACGATCTCCGGGACAGGGAGATTCACCCCTCCACTTT. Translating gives CAWSRRSPGQGDSPLHF.

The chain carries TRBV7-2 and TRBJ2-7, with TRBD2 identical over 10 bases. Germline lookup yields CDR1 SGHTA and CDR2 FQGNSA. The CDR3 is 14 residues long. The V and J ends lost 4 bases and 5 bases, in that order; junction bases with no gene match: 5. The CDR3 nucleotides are TGTGCCAGCAGCTCGGGACTAGCGTCCCACGAGCAGTACTTC. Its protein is CASSSGLASHEQYF. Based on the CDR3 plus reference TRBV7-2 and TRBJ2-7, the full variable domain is GAGVSQSPSNKVTEKGKDVELRCDPISGHTALYWYRQSLGQGLEFLIYFQGNSAPDKSGLPSDRFSAERTGGSVSTLTIQRTQQEDSAVYLCASSSGLASHEQYFGPGTRLTVT.

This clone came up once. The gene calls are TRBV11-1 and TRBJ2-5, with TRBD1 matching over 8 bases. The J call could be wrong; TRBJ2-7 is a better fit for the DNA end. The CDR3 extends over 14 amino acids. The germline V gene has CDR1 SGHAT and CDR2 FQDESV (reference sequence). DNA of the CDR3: TGTGCCAGCAGCCACGACAGGGGTAACTACGAGCAGTACTTC. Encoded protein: CASSHDRGNYEQYF.

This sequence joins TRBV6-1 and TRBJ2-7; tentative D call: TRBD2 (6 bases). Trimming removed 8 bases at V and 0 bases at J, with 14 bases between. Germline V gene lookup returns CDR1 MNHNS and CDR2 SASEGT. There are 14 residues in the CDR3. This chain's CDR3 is CASRRELVSYEQYF. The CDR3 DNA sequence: TGTGCCAGCCGGAGGGAACTCGTCTCCTACGAGCAGTACTTC.

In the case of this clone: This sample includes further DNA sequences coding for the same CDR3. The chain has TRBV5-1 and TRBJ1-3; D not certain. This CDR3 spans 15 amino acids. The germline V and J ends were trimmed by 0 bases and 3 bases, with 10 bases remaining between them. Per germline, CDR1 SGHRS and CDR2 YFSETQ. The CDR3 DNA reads TGCGCCAGCAGCTTGGGAACGGGTAGTGGAAACACCATATATTTT. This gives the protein CASSLGTGSGNTIYF.

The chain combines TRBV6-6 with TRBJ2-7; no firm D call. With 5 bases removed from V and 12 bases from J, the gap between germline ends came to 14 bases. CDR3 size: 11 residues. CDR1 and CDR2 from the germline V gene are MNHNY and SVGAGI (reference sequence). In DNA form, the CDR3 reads TGTGCCAGCAGTCAAGGCAGTTTTGCGTACTTC. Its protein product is CASSQGSFAYF.

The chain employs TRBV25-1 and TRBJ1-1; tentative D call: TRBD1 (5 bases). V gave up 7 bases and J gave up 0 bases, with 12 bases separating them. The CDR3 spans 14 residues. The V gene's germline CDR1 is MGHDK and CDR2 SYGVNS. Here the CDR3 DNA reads TGTGCCAGCAAAACAGGCAGGGTGAACACTGAAGCTTTCTTT. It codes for CASKTGRVNTEAFF.

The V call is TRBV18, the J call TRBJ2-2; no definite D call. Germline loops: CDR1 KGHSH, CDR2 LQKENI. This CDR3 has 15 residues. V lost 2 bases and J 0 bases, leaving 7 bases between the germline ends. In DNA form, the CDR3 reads TGTGCCAGCTCACCAGCACTACCGAACACCGGGGAGCTGTTTTTT. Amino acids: CASSPALPNTGELFF.

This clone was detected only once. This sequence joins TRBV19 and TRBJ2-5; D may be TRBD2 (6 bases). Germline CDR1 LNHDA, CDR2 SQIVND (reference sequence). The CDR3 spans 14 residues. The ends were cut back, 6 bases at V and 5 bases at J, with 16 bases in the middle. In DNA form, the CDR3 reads TGTGCCAGTAGCACATTGGCGGGATCCGAGACCCAGTACTTC. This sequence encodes CASSTLAGSETQYF. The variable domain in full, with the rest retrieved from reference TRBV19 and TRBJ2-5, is DGGITQSPKYLFRKEGQNVTLSCEQNLNHDAMYWYRQDPGQGLRLIYYSQIVNDFQKGDIAEGYSVSREKKESFPLTVTSAQKNPTAFYLCASSTLAGSETQYFGPGTRLLVL.

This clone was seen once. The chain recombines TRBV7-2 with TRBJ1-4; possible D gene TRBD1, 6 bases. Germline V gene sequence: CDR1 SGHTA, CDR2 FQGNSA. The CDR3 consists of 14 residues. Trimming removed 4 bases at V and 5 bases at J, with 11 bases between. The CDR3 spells CASSSGTRNEKLFF. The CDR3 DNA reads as TGTGCCAGCAGCTCCGGGACAAGGAATGAAAAACTGTTTTTT.

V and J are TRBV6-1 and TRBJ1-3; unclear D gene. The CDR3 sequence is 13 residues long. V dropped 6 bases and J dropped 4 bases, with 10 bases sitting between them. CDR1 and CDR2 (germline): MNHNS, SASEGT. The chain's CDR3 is CASSGFGGNTIYF. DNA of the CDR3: TGTGCCAGCAGCGGTTTCGGGGGAAACACCATATATTTT.

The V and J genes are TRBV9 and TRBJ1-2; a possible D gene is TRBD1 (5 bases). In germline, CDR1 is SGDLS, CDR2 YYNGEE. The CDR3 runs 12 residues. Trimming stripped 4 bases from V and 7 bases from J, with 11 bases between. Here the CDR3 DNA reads TGTGCCAGCAGCCGGGGGGACTCTGGCTACACCTTC. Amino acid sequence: CASSRGDSGYTF.

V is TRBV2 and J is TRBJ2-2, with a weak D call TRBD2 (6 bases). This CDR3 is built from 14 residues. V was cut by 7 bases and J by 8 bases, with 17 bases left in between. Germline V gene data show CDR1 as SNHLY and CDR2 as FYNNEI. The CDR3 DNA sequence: TGTGCCAGCAAGGCTAGCGTGACGGATGGGGAGCTGTTTTTT. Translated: CASKASVTDGELFF.

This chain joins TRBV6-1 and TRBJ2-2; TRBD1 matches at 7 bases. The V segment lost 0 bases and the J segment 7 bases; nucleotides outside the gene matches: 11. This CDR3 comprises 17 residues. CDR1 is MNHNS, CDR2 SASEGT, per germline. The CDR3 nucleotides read TGTGCCAGCAGTGAAGCTTGGCAGGGGGTTAAGATCGGGGAGCTGTTTTTT. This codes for CASSEAWQGVKIGELFF.

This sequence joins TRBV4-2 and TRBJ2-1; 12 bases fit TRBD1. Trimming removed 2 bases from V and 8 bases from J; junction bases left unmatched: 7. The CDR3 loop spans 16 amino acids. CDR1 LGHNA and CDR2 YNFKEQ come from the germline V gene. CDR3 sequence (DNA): TGTGCCAGCAGCCAACTAACCGGGACAGGGGGCGATGAGCAGTTCTTC. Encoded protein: CASSQLTGTGGDEQFF.

The CDR3, as DNA: TGTGCCAGCAGCGTAGTGGCTAGCGGGAGTACCGGGGAGCTGTTTTTT. It yields the protein CASSVVASGSTGELFF. The gene calls are TRBV9 and TRBJ2-2; 10 nucleotides match TRBD2. V trimming: 0 bases; J trimming: 5 bases; junction bases outside the gene matches: 4. Germline values: CDR1 SGDLS, CDR2 YYNGEE. The CDR3 length is 16 residues.

The CDR3 loop reads CASSPPGLAGEGAYEQYF. Here the CDR3 DNA reads TGTGCCAGCTCACCACCGGGACTAGCGGGAGAGGGGGCCTACGAGCAGTACTTC. This sequence joins TRBV18 and TRBJ2-7, with 14 bases identical to TRBD2. The germline gives CDR1 KGHSH, CDR2 LQKENI. V shed 0 bases, J shed 2 bases, and the junction held 6 bases outside the gene matches. The CDR3 consists of 18 residues.

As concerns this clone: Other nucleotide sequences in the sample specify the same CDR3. The CDR3 region is CASSYSPSGLTDTQYF. In nucleotides, the CDR3 is TGTGCCAGCAGTTACTCACCTAGCGGCCTCACAGATACGCAGTATTTT. The rearrangement joins TRBV6-5 to TRBJ2-3; 7 bases agree with TRBD2. The CDR3 totals 16 residues. J gave up 2 bases and V 0 bases, and 5 bases lay outside the gene matches. Per germline, CDR1 MNHEY and CDR2 SVGAGI.

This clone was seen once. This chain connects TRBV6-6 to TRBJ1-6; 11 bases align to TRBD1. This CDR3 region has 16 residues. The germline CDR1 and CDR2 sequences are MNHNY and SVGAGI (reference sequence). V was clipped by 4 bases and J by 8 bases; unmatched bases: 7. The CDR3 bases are TGTGCCAGCAGTTCGGGACAGGGGGTGATAGATTCACCCCTCCACTTT. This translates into CASSSGQGVIDSPLHF.

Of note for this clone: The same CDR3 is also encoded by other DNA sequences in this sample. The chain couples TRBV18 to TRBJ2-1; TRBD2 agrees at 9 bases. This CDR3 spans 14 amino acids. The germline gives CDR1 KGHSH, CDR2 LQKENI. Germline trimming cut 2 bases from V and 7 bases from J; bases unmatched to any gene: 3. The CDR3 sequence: CASSPTSGRNEQFF. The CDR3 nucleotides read TGTGCCAGCTCACCAACCAGCGGGAGGAATGAGCAGTTCTTC.

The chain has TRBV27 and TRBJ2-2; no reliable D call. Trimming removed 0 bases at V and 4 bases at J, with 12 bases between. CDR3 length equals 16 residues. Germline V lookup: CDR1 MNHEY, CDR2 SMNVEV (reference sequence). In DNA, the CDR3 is TGTGCCAGCAGTTTATCCCCCACGACCGGCACCGGGGAGCTGTTTTTT. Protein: CASSLSPTTGTGELFF.

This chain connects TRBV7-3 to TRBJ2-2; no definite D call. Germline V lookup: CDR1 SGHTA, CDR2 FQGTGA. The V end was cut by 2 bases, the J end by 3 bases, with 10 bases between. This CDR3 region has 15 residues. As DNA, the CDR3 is TGTGCCAGCAGCTTATCGAGCTGGTACACCGGGGAGCTGTTTTTT. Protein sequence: CASSLSSWYTGELFF.

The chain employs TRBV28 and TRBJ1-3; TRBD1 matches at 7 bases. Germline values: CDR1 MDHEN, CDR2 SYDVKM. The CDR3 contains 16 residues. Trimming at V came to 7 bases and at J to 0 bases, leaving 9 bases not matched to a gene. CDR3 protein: CASTSGGLDSGNTIYF. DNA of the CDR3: TGTGCCAGCACCTCAGGGGGTTTGGACTCTGGAAACACCATATATTTT.

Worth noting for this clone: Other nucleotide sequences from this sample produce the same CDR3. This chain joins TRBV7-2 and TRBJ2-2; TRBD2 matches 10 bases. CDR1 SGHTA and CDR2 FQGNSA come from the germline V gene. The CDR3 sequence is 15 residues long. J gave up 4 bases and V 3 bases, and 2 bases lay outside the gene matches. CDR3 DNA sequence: TGTGCCAGCAGCTTGGTAGCGGGGGGCACCGGGGAGCTGTTTTTT. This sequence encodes CASSLVAGGTGELFF.

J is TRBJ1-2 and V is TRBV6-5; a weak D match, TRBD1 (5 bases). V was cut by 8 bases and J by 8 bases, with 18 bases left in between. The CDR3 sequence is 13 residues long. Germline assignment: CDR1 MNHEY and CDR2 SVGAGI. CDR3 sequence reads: CASARGTSHGYTF. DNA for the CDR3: TGTGCCAGCGCCCGGGGGACCTCCCACGGCTACACCTTC.

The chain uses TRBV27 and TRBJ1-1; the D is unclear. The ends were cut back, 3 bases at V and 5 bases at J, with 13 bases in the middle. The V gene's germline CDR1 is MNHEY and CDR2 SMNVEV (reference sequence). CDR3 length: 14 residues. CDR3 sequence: CASSFSGVRTEAFF. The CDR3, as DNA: TGTGCCAGCAGTTTCTCCGGGGTAAGGACTGAAGCTTTCTTT.